The 25 T cell receptor beta chains below were found in one sample sequenced in a study of cytomegalovirus exposure and HLA in healthy donors. Some clones are missing from TCRdb's copy, which holds only in-frame ones; the method was immunoSEQ multiplex PCR. The sample records 180,000 or so clones, approximately 89% being singletons. Sample: PBMCs. These receptors were taken from a man aged 30-40 years in good health and CMV-seropositive.

In its sample, this clone was seen a few times. The chain has TRBV6-1 and TRBJ2-2, with 7 nucleotides matching TRBD2. The germline V gene has CDR1 MNHNS and CDR2 SASEGT. V gave up 5 bases and J gave up 5 bases; unmatched junction bases: 5. The CDR3 is made up of 14 amino acids. CDR3 in DNA: TGTGCCAGCAGTCTCCGGGGGGATACCGGGGAGCTGTTTTTT. Its translation is CASSLRGDTGELFF.

The chain is built from TRBV5-6 and TRBJ1-5; possible D gene TRBD1, 6 bases. V lost 4 bases, J lost 2 bases, and 10 bases lay in between. The length of the CDR3 is 14 residues. Germline CDR1 SGHDT, CDR2 YYEEEE. The CDR3 DNA sequence: TGTGCCAGCAGCCACGGACAGCGCAATCAGCCCCAGCATTTT. The encoded protein is CASSHGQRNQPQHF.

The CDR3: CASSLRQGASTDTQYF. In nucleotides, the CDR3 is TGTGCCAGCTCACTACGACAGGGGGCTAGCACAGATACGCAGTATTTT. This chain joins TRBV18 and TRBJ2-3; 10 bases line up with TRBD1. The V segment lost 4 bases and the J segment 0 bases; nucleotides outside the gene matches: 4. The CDR3 extends over 16 amino acids. The V gene's germline CDR1 is KGHSH and CDR2 LQKENI.

V is TRBV5-4 and J is TRBJ1-2, with 7 positions matching TRBD1. The CDR3 runs 13 residues. V lost 4 bases, J lost 4 bases, and 4 bases stayed unmatched. Germline-derived CDR1 and CDR2 are SGHNT and YYREEE (reference sequence). CDR3: CASSRQGTYGYTF. The CDR3 nucleotides are TGTGCCAGCAGCCGACAGGGAACCTATGGCTACACCTTC.

This clone was detected only once. The chain has TRBV7-2 and TRBJ2-7; D remains unclear. The CDR3 covers 14 residues. Trimming removed 4 bases from V and 0 bases from J, with 10 bases in between. Germline CDR1 is SGHTA and CDR2 is FQGNSA. The CDR3 DNA reads as TGTGCCAGCAGCTCCTGGACGTTCTCCTACGAGCAGTACTTC. Its translation: CASSSWTFSYEQYF.

The CDR3 loop is CASSRASGGPGEDTQYF. For the CDR3, the DNA is TGTGCCAGCAGCAGAGCTAGCGGGGGACCCGGGGAAGATACGCAGTATTTT. The chain has TRBV2 and TRBJ2-3, with 10 bases that match TRBD2. Germline CDR1 and CDR2: SNHLY and FYNNEI. V lost 6 bases and J lost 5; bases outside the gene matches: 14. The CDR3 sequence is 17 residues long.

Regarding this clone: This same CDR3 is encoded by further DNA sequences in the sample. The chain joins TRBV27 to TRBJ1-2; D uncertain. This CDR3 is 13 amino acids long. Between the trimmed V and J ends, which lost 2 bases and 3 bases, there was a span of 7 bases. The germline gives CDR1 MNHEY, CDR2 SMNVEV (reference sequence). The chain's CDR3 is CASSLGQDYGYTF. The DNA for the CDR3 is TGTGCCAGCAGTTTAGGGCAAGACTATGGCTACACCTTC.

CDR3 coding DNA: TGTGCCAGCAGCTCTTCTCAGGGATCGGGCACCGGGGAGCTGTTTTTT. Translated: CASSSSQGSGTGELFF. The rearrangement uses TRBV7-6 and TRBJ2-2, with D perhaps TRBD1 (5 bases). This CDR3 comprises 16 residues. Germline assignment: CDR1 SGHVS and CDR2 FNYEAQ. V lost 4 bases and J 4 bases, leaving 16 bases between the germline ends.

This clone has just one count. This chain connects TRBV5-6 to TRBJ1-1; D might be TRBD1 (5 bases). CDR1 and CDR2 (germline): SGHDT, YYEEEE. With 4 bases removed from V and 5 bases from J, the gap between germline ends came to 15 bases. This CDR3 region has 14 residues. This CDR3 reads CASSPGSGHTEAFF. The CDR3 DNA follows: TGTGCCAGCAGCCCCGGATCGGGGCATACTGAAGCTTTCTTT.

The chain links TRBV7-9 to TRBJ2-2; D is ambiguous. The CDR3 loop spans 9 amino acids. Germline loops: CDR1 SEHNR, CDR2 FQNEAQ (reference sequence). The DNA of the CDR3 is TGTGCACCGACCGGGGAGCTGTTTTTT. Encoded protein: CAPTGELFF.

The chain has TRBV6-6 and TRBJ2-7; 8 bases fit TRBD1. CDR1 MNHNY and CDR2 SVGAGI come from the germline V gene (reference sequence). The V gene end was trimmed by 6 bases and the J gene end by 2 bases; junction bases not matched to a gene: 6. The CDR3 contains 14 residues. The CDR3 loop reads CASSLQGDTYEQYF. In DNA, the CDR3 is TGTGCCAGCAGCTTACAGGGGGACACCTACGAGCAGTACTTC.

This clone appeared once. This chain links TRBV9 with TRBJ1-4, with D unclear. V was trimmed by 0 bases and J by 5 bases, leaving 11 bases between them. The CDR3 contains 15 residues. Germline CDR1 and CDR2: SGDLS and YYNGEE. The CDR3 sequence: CASSVAGRLNEKLFF. The CDR3 nucleotides are TGTGCCAGCAGCGTAGCTGGCAGACTCAATGAAAAACTGTTTTTT.

The gene calls are TRBV5-1 and TRBJ2-7; a weak D match, TRBD2 (5 bases). Germline values: CDR1 SGHRS, CDR2 YFSETQ. V lost 5 bases and J lost 5, with 20 bases in between. This CDR3 region has 15 residues. Here the CDR3 DNA reads TGCGCCAGCAGGAGGAGCGGCGAAGACGGGAACGAGCAGTACTTC. Residues: CASRRSGEDGNEQYF.

V usage is TRBV9 and J usage is TRBJ1-1, with TRBD1 matching over 8 bases. This CDR3 contains 16 residues. Unmatched junction bases numbered 13, after V lost 3 bases and J lost 6 bases. Germline-derived CDR1 and CDR2 are SGDLS and YYNGEE. CDR3 nucleotide sequence: TGTGCCAGCAGCGCCGGGAGGACAGGGCGTCTCGCTGAAGCTTTCTTT. Translation gives CASSAGRTGRLAEAFF.

The J gene is TRBJ1-3, the V gene TRBV7-7, with D tentatively TRBD1 (5 bases). Trimming removed 5 bases at V and 4 bases at J, with 15 bases between. The CDR3 is 15 residues long. Per germline, CDR1 SSHAT and CDR2 FNYEAQ (reference sequence). The CDR3 is CASSRGLSEGNTIYF. In nucleotides, the CDR3 is TGTGCCAGCAGCAGGGGTCTCTCAGAAGGAAACACCATATATTTT.

This clone was seen a single time. The V call is TRBV2, the J call TRBJ2-3; perhaps D is TRBD1 or TRBD2 (6 bases each). CDR3 length: 14 amino acids. V lost 8 bases, J lost 0 bases, and 12 bases lay in between. Germline CDR1 SNHLY, CDR2 FYNNEI. In DNA form, the CDR3 reads TGTGCCAGCGGGGGGCGACCTAGCACAGATACGCAGTATTTT. Its translation: CASGGRPSTDTQYF.

The CDR3 region is CASGLASGTGRLSYNEQFF. CDR3 DNA sequence: TGTGCTAGTGGTTTGGCCTCCGGGACAGGGAGACTCTCCTACAATGAGCAGTTCTTC. The chain couples TRBV12-5 to TRBJ2-1; 9 bases line up with TRBD1. Germline CDR1 and CDR2: LGHNT and FRNRAP. The CDR3 extends over 19 amino acids. V lost 1 base and J lost 0; bases outside the gene matches: 10.

The chain carries TRBV28 and TRBJ2-7, with D uncertain. V was clipped by 3 bases and J by 0 bases, with 9 bases between them. Germline V CDR1 and CDR2: MDHEN, SYDVKM. CDR3 length equals 14 residues. The CDR3, as DNA: TGTGCCAGCAGTTTTGTCCCGAGCTCCTACGAGCAGTACTTC. Amino acids: CASSFVPSSYEQYF.

The V and J genes are TRBV6-5 and TRBJ2-7; the match to TRBD1 covers 8 bases. The CDR3 contains 15 residues. Germline CDR1 MNHEY, CDR2 SVGAGI. V lost 8 bases and J lost 1; bases outside the gene matches: 10. The CDR3 sequence is CASGRTGQGSYEQYF. CDR3 nucleotide sequence: TGTGCCAGCGGGCGGACCGGACAGGGTTCCTACGAGCAGTACTTC.

In DNA form, the CDR3 reads TGTGCCAGCAGCTTAGCGGGATGGGCCGAGCAGTTCTTC. Translating it yields CASSLAGWAEQFF. This sequence joins TRBV7-6 and TRBJ2-1; D gene ambiguous. The V gene's germline CDR1 is SGHVS and CDR2 FNYEAQ. The CDR3 length is 13 residues. V was trimmed by 0 bases and J by 10 bases, leaving 10 bases between them. Full variable domain (outside the CDR3, taken from reference TRBV7-6 and TRBJ2-1): GAGVSQSPRYKVTKRGQDVALRCDPISGHVSLYWYRQALGQGPEFLTYFNYEAQQDKSGLPNDRFSAERPEGSISTLTIQRTEQRDSAMYRCASSLAGWAEQFFGPGTRLTVL.

V and J are TRBV5-5 and TRBJ2-7, with a tentative D call TRBD2 (6 bases). V gave up 0 bases and J gave up 3 bases, with 10 bases separating them. Germline lookup yields CDR1 SGHKS and CDR2 YYEKEE (reference sequence). This CDR3 is built from 14 residues. The CDR3 DNA is TGTGCCAGCAGCTTGGTGGCGGGGAGCTACGAGCAGTACTTC. Translation gives CASSLVAGSYEQYF.

This sequence joins TRBV28 and TRBJ2-1, with D unclear. Trimming pared 4 bases from V and 10 bases from J, leaving 11 bases between. This CDR3 spans 12 amino acids. Germline V gene sequence: CDR1 MDHEN, CDR2 SYDVKM. The CDR3 sequence is CASSSRVNEQFF. For the CDR3, the DNA is TGTGCCAGCAGTTCACGGGTGAACGAGCAGTTCTTC.

The rearrangement uses TRBV5-1 and TRBJ2-2; 7 nucleotides agree with TRBD2. This CDR3 has 16 residues. From germline, CDR1 is SGHRS and CDR2 YFSETQ. V trimming: 4 bases; J trimming: 3 bases; junction bases outside the gene matches: 9. CDR3 in DNA: TGCGCCAGCAGCCCGCGACTGGCGGGGGACACCGGGGAGCTGTTTTTT. The encoded protein is CASSPRLAGDTGELFF.

The chain is built from TRBV27 and TRBJ2-3; the match to TRBD1 covers 8 bases. The CDR3 extends over 16 amino acids. Germline V gene sequence: CDR1 MNHEY, CDR2 SMNVEV (reference sequence). V was clipped by 5 bases and J by 4 bases; unmatched bases: 11. The CDR3 sequence: CASSPRVTGGPDTQYF. Here the CDR3 DNA reads TGTGCCAGCAGTCCCCGGGTCACAGGGGGTCCAGATACGCAGTATTTT.

This rearrangement joins TRBV6-5 to TRBJ1-1; tentative D call: TRBD1 (5 bases). The V end was cut by 0 bases, the J end by 10 bases, with 15 bases between. CDR3 length: 14 amino acids. The germline V gene has CDR1 MNHEY and CDR2 SVGAGI. The CDR3 bases are TGTGCCAGCAGTTACTCCCGGGGCGCGGGGGGAGCTTTCTTT. Translating it yields CASSYSRGAGGAFF.